This note documents a single T cell receptor (beta chain) sequence. Other DNA sequences in this specimen translate into the identical CDR3. The sample is drawn from a study of blood T cell repertoires in COVID-19. Study information: Italy, Spain and the United States were the sources of the convalescent and acute COVID-19 samples. The cDNA or gDNA used as material had been derived from T cells, B-cell-depleted T cells, or PBMCs.

Trimming cost V 4 bases and J 1 base, with 8 bases left between them. The CDR3 consists of 14 residues. The germline V gene encodes CDR1 LNHDA and CDR2 SQIVND (reference sequence). The authors' processing: By means of reference gene primer amplification, nucleated cell counts were estimated. Method: immunoSEQ multiplex PCR; TCRdb's copy keeps in-frame clones and lacks some. V and J calls and clone size are given by that table; D and trimming were obtained from the DNA. This sample yields 250,000 to 350,000 clones, of which around 85% are seen a single time; 0.87% belongs to the top ten. Sequencing was carried out using peripheral blood. This receptor was obtained from a human donor with COVID-19, enrolled during active disease. The donor label of this sample is uncertain. This chain uses TRBV19 with TRBJ2-1; perhaps TRBD1 as D (5 bases). CDR3 amino acids: CASSTRGSYNEQFF. The CDR3, as DNA: TGTGCCAGTAGTACAAGGGGTTCCTACAATGAGCAGTTCTTC. Combining the CDR3 with reference TRBV19 and TRBJ2-1 gives the whole variable domain DGGITQSPKYLFRKEGQNVTLSCEQNLNHDAMYWYRQDPGQGLRLIYYSQIVNDFQKGDIAEGYSVSREKKESFPLTVTSAQKNPTAFYLCASSTRGSYNEQFFGPGTRLTVL.